This TCR beta chain was profiled in a study of neoadjuvant anti-PD-1 for oral cavity cancer. Time point: after neoadjuvant nivolumab, at surgical resection. Germline V gene sequence: CDR1 SGHRS, CDR2 YFSETQ. Between the trimmed V and J ends, which lost 3 bases and 5 bases, there was a span of 14 bases. The CDR3 has 14 amino acids. Six replicates per PBMC sample, mostly from around 460 ng of genomic DNA. Data came from immunoSEQ multiplex PCR; TCRdb stores just in-frame clones and leaves some out. The table shows some 14,000 clones, with approximately 67% occurring only once. This chain joins TRBV5-1 and TRBJ2-5, with D perhaps matching TRBD1 or TRBD2 (5 bases each). Sequences were derived from PBMCs, sampled after nivolumab (anti-PD-1) treatment. This clonotype was sampled from a person aged 40-85 years with oral cavity squamous cell carcinoma. The CDR3 sequence: CASSSLEGFETQYF. The CDR3 region has the DNA TGCGCCAGCAGCTCACTAGAGGGGTTTGAGACCCAGTACTTC.